The subject of this entry is one TCR beta chain. From germline, CDR1 is MNHNS and CDR2 SASEGT. There are 12 residues in the CDR3. The V and J ends lost 2 bases and 5 bases respectively, with 6 bases between them. Researchers ran the PCR with 60 Vbeta and 13 Jbeta primers. The table came from immunoSEQ multiplex PCR; TCRdb's copy has only in-frame clones and leaves some out. Among 65,000 to 100,000 clones listed, 75% were seen once. This sample was taken from a study of cytomegalovirus exposure and HLA in healthy donors. The V gene is TRBV6-1, the J gene TRBJ1-2; D call uncertain. This clonotype was obtained from a man aged 35 to 55 in good health and CMV-seronegative. The sample was PBMCs. This CDR3 reads CASSESGYGYTF. CDR3 nucleotides: TGTGCCAGCAGTGAATCCGGGTATGGCTACACCTTC.